A single sample is the source of the 23 T cell receptor beta chains below, sequenced in a study of blood T cells in healthy people across ages. Primed by a sample-barcoded 5' primer and a J-beta primer mix, a second PCR proceeded for about 6 to 11 cycles. Using its own MiXCR run on the 5' RACE reads, TCRdb lists one record per CDR3 protein. The sample has fewer than 750,000 distinct CDR3 sequences; about 51% are singletons. Input material: blood. These receptors all come from a woman of 80 years or more in good health.

This clonotype showed up just a few times. The J gene is TRBJ2-7, the V gene TRBV5-1, with 8 nucleotides matching TRBD2. Per germline, CDR1 SGHRS and CDR2 YFSETQ. CDR3 length: 15 amino acids. V trimming: 0 bases; J trimming: 3 bases; junction bases outside the gene matches: 5. CDR3 sequence: CASSLDSGDYYEQYF. The CDR3 DNA follows: TGCGCCAGCAGCTTGGATAGCGGGGACTACTACGAGCAGTACTTC.

The chain links TRBV5-1 to TRBJ2-5, with unresolved D. V gave up 3 bases and J gave up 2 bases, with 14 bases separating them. The CDR3 consists of 15 residues. CDR1 is SGHRS, CDR2 YFSETQ, per germline. The CDR3: CASSSVGVLQETQYF. The CDR3 nucleotides are TGCGCCAGCAGCTCGGTAGGCGTACTACAAGAGACCCAGTACTTC. The full variable domain, its missing parts supplied by reference TRBV5-1 and TRBJ2-5, is KAGVTQTPRYLIKTRGQQVTLSCSPISGHRSVSWYQQTPGQGLQFLFEYFSETQRNKGNFPGRFSGRQFSNSRSEMNVSTLELGDSALYLCASSSVGVLQETQYFGPGTRLLVL.

Notes on this clonotype: Being one base from a much bigger clone, this may be a read error. The chain combines TRBV29-1 with TRBJ2-7; D may correspond to TRBD1 or TRBD2 (6 bases each). From germline, CDR1 is SQVTM and CDR2 ANQGSEA. V was trimmed by 3 bases and J by 7 bases, leaving 16 bases between them. This CDR3 is built from 13 residues. CDR3: CSVDGGPGDEQYF. In DNA form, the CDR3 reads TGCAGCGTTGACGGGGGCCCGGGGGATGAGCAGTACTTC.

The gene calls are TRBV7-9 and TRBJ1-6, with no clear D. V was pared by 5 bases and J by 6 bases, with 20 bases between. Germline CDR1 is SEHNR and CDR2 is FQNEAQ (reference sequence). This CDR3 has 17 residues. Here the CDR3 reads CASSKSLPAVVNSPLHF. CDR3 coding DNA: TGTGCCAGCAGCAAATCTCTCCCGGCAGTCGTTAATTCACCCCTCCACTTT.

DNA of the CDR3: TGTGCCAGCAGCAGGATTAGCGGGAGGGTGGCCTACAATGAGCAGTACTTC. As protein: CASSRISGRVAYNEQYF. The chain joins TRBV2 to TRBJ2-1, with TRBD2 matching over 11 bases. The closer fit of TRBJ2-7 to the DNA end suggests the J call may be wrong. The CDR3 contains 17 residues. CDR1 SNHLY and CDR2 FYNNEI come from the germline V gene.

This clonotype was found many times. CDR3 region: CASSLERTDTQYF. For the CDR3, the DNA is TGTGCCAGCAGCTTAGAGCGTACAGATACGCAGTATTTT. The chain joins TRBV7-2 to TRBJ2-3; D unresolved. V was trimmed by 1 base and J by 3 bases, leaving 5 bases between them. The CDR3 is 13 residues long. The germline gives CDR1 SGHTA, CDR2 FQGNSA. Using reference TRBV7-2 and TRBJ2-3 for the parts outside the CDR3, the full variable domain is GAGVSQSPSNKVTEKGKDVELRCDPISGHTALYWYRQSLGQGLEFLIYFQGNSAPDKSGLPSDRFSAERTGGSVSTLTIQRTQQEDSAVYLCASSLERTDTQYFGPGTRLTVL.

V is TRBV5-1 and J is TRBJ2-5; perhaps TRBD2 as D (5 bases). The germline CDR1 and CDR2 sequences are SGHRS and YFSETQ. This CDR3 is built from 13 residues. V was trimmed by 4 bases and J by 4 bases, leaving 11 bases between them. The CDR3 loop is CASSGVGGETQYF. DNA of the CDR3: TGCGCCAGCAGCGGGGTAGGAGGAGAGACCCAGTACTTC.

Worth noting for this clonotype: At one end the junction does not follow the germline gene, possibly because of a read error. The genes are TRBV28 and TRBJ2-7, with unresolved D. The CDR3 contains 16 residues. Germline values: CDR1 MDHEN, CDR2 SYDVKM. CDR3 coding DNA: TGTACCAGCAGTTGGTTTGAGCCTCCGGCATCCTACGAGCAGTACTTC. Amino acid sequence: CTSSWFEPPASYEQYF.

V gene TRBV29-1 combines with J gene TRBJ1-2; D is undetermined. Germline V gene lookup returns CDR1 SQVTM and CDR2 ANQGSEA. This CDR3 comprises 12 residues. V shed 6 bases and J shed 7 bases, with 15 bases lying between them. The CDR3 reads CSVEGLESGYTF. CDR3 DNA sequence: TGCAGCGTCGAGGGTTTGGAAAGTGGCTACACCTTC.

Concerning this clonotype itself: Possible read error: a much larger clone is one base away. J is TRBJ2-7 and V is TRBV20-1; 9 bases fit TRBD2. The CDR3 loop spans 15 amino acids. The germline gives CDR1 DFQATT, CDR2 SNEGSKA (reference sequence). CDR3 DNA sequence: TGCAGTGCTAGAGATCTAGCGGGAATCACCTACGGGCAGTACTTC. This gives the protein CSARDLAGITYGQYF.

This clonotype was picked up a small number of times. The chain links TRBV2 to TRBJ2-2; D gene unclear. The CDR3 is 11 amino acids. The V gene's germline CDR1 is SNHLY and CDR2 FYNNEI. V was shortened by 8 bases and J by 6 bases, with 7 bases between the two germline ends. CDR3 loop: CASRYSGELFF. CDR3 bases: TGTGCCAGCCGCTACTCCGGGGAGCTGTTTTTT.

The chain couples TRBV12-3 or TRBV12-4 to TRBJ2-1; 8 bases are shared with TRBD2. With the DNA end fitting TRBJ2-7 better, the J assignment may be wrong. This CDR3 is built from 15 residues. CDR3 protein: CASSRLASTYNEQYF. In nucleotides, the CDR3 is TGTGCCAGCAGTCGACTAGCGTCCACATACAATGAGCAGTACTTC.

Worth noting for this clonotype: A much larger clone differs from this one at a single base, so this may be a read error. This rearrangement joins TRBV24-1 to TRBJ2-3; D is uncertain. V lost 4 bases, J lost 2 bases, and 9 bases lay in between. This CDR3 comprises 14 residues. Germline-derived CDR1 and CDR2 are KGHDR and SFDVKD. CDR3 residues: CATSDATFTDTQYF. The CDR3 coding sequence is TGTGCCACCAGTGACGCTACCTTCACAGATACGCAGTATTTT.

A note on this clonotype: A junction boundary mismatches the germline segment, possibly from a read error. The chain links TRBV3-1 to TRBJ1-1, with D uncertain. CDR1 is LGHDT and CDR2 is YNNKEL in the germline V gene (reference sequence). The CDR3 has 14 amino acids. The CDR3 reads CASSQGAPNIEAFF. The CDR3 coding sequence is TGTGCCAGCAGCCAAGGGGCCCCGAACATTGAAGCTTTCTTT. The entire variable domain, with the rest obtained from reference TRBV3-1 and TRBJ1-1, is as follows: DTAVSQTPKYLVTQMGNDKSIKCEQNLGHDTMYWYKQDSKKFLKIMFSYNNKELIINETVPNRFSPKSPDKAHLNLHINSLELGDSAVYFCASSQGAPNIEAFFGQGTRLTVV.

As to this clonotype: Its ends do not fully match the called genes, so a read error is possible. V is TRBV25-1 and J is TRBJ2-3; 8 bases line up with TRBD2. This CDR3 has 17 residues. Germline V gene lookup returns CDR1 MGHDK and CDR2 SYGVNS. The CDR3: CASIESGGVVSTDTQYF. The CDR3 DNA sequence: TGTGCCAGCATTGAATCCGGGGGGGTGGTTAGCACAGATACGCAGTATTTT.

This chain links TRBV5-5 with TRBJ2-2; maybe TRBD1 (6 bases). Germline CDR1 reads SGHKS; CDR2 reads YYEKEE (reference sequence). The CDR3 extends over 16 amino acids. The V end lost 3 bases, the J end lost 0 bases, and 12 bases lay between the germline ends. This CDR3 is CASSSFTGTNTGELFF. The CDR3 nucleotides are TGTGCCAGCAGCTCCTTTACAGGGACGAACACCGGGGAGCTGTTTTTT.

This clonotype was seen a handful of times. The CDR3, as DNA: TGCAGTGCTCGCTCTCAGGGGGCCCCGAATTTTATCACAGATACGCAGTATTTT. Amino acids: CSARSQGAPNFITDTQYF. The chain is built from TRBV20-1 and TRBJ2-3; 8 bases map to TRBD1. J lost 2 bases, V lost 5 bases, and 18 bases had no gene match. Germline V gene lookup returns CDR1 DFQATT and CDR2 SNEGSKA (reference sequence). The CDR3 loop spans 18 amino acids.

The chain uses TRBV10-3 and TRBJ1-2, with a possible D match to TRBD1 (5 bases). The CDR3 has 14 residues. Germline lookup yields CDR1 ENHRY and CDR2 SYGVKD. CDR3: CTTHNMTDHYGYTF. CDR3 DNA sequence: TGTACCACCCATAACATGACAGACCACTATGGCTACACCTTC.

As for this clonotype: A clone one base away is much larger, so this may be a read error. The rearrangement joins TRBV28 to TRBJ2-7; D gene uncertain. This CDR3 region has 14 residues. Germline CDR1 MDHEN, CDR2 SYDVKM. V was trimmed by 6 bases and J by 2 bases, leaving 14 bases between them. The CDR3 loop reads CASSFGRPTYEQYF. The DNA for the CDR3 is TGTGCCAGCAGCTTCGGCAGGCCCACCTACGAGCAGTACTTC.

This chain uses TRBV7-6 with TRBJ2-3; D is undetermined. CDR3 length equals 15 residues. Germline CDR1 reads SGHVS; CDR2 reads FNYEAQ. V was clipped by 2 bases and J by 2 bases, with 11 bases between them. This chain's CDR3 is CASSLSSVITDTQYF. The CDR3 region has the DNA TGTGCCAGCAGCTTATCTAGTGTGATCACAGATACGCAGTATTTT. Using reference TRBV7-6 and TRBJ2-3 for the parts outside the CDR3, the full variable domain is GAGVSQSPRYKVTKRGQDVALRCDPISGHVSLYWYRQALGQGPEFLTYFNYEAQQDKSGLPNDRFSAERPEGSISTLTIQRTEQRDSAMYRCASSLSSVITDTQYFGPGTRLTVL.

V and J are TRBV29-1 and TRBJ2-4; the D is unclear. This CDR3 region has 13 residues. The germline V and J ends were trimmed by 0 bases and 8 bases, with 11 bases remaining between them. Germline lookup yields CDR1 SQVTM and CDR2 ANQGSEA. This CDR3 reads CSVEDIGPDIQYF. DNA of the CDR3: TGCAGCGTTGAAGATATAGGGCCGGACATTCAGTACTTC.

This chain links TRBV14 with TRBJ2-7; 8 bases are shared with TRBD1. J gave up 12 bases and V 3 bases, and 19 bases lay outside the gene matches. Germline loops: CDR1 SGHDN, CDR2 FVKESK. This CDR3 has 16 amino acids. In nucleotides, the CDR3 is TGTGCCAGCAGCCAGAGAGCCCGGACAGGGCTAGAGACCCTGTACTTC. Residues: CASSQRARTGLETLYF.

The J gene is TRBJ2-6, the V gene TRBV29-1; 9 bases fit TRBD1. Germline CDR1 and CDR2: SQVTM and ANQGSEA. The CDR3 sequence is 15 residues long. V trimming: 7 bases; J trimming: 2 bases; junction bases outside the gene matches: 6. As DNA, the CDR3 is TGCAGCGCCTCGGACAGGGGAACTGGGGCCAACGTCCTGACTTTC. Its protein product is CSASDRGTGANVLTF. Complete variable domain (other parts from reference TRBV29-1 and TRBJ2-6): SAVISQKPSRDICQRGTSLTIQCQVDSQVTMMFWYRQQPGQSLTLIATANQGSEATYESGFVIDKFPISRPNLTFSTLTVSNMSPEDSSIYLCSASDRGTGANVLTFGAGSRLTVL.